The next 27 T cell receptor beta chains were all read from a single sample in a study of T cell responses to AZD1222 COVID-19 vaccine. The method was immunoSEQ multiplex PCR; TCRdb's version includes in-frame clones alone and lacks a portion of them. The sample carries under 55,000 clones, under 90% recorded once. This sample comprised peripheral blood, obtained on day 0 of AZD1222 vaccination. These receptors came from an adult in good health.

The chain links TRBV25-1 to TRBJ1-3, with D uncertain. V lost 6 bases to trimming and J lost 4 bases, with 16 bases between them. The CDR3 length is 15 residues. Germline V gene sequence: CDR1 MGHDK, CDR2 SYGVNS. Here the CDR3 DNA reads TGTGCCAGCAGCCCCCCAAGGGTCAGCGGAAACACCATATATTTT. Translation: CASSPPRVSGNTIYF. Based on the CDR3 plus reference TRBV25-1 and TRBJ1-3, the full variable domain is EADIYQTPRYLVIGTGKKITLECSQTMGHDKMYWYQQDPGMELHLIHYSYGVNSTEKGDLSSESTVSRIRTEHFPLTLESARPSHTSQYLCASSPPRVSGNTIYFGEGSWLTVV.

The table lists this clone with a few counts. The J gene is TRBJ2-5, the V gene TRBV14, with D possibly matching TRBD1 (6 bases). This CDR3 has 16 amino acids. Germline CDR1 is SGHDN and CDR2 is FVKESK. V was clipped by 2 bases and J by 1 base, with 14 bases between them. In DNA, the CDR3 is TGTGCCAGCAGCCAATCAGGGGCTGCCATCCAAGAGACCCAGTACTTC. As protein: CASSQSGAAIQETQYF.

The J gene is TRBJ2-3, the V gene TRBV5-4; D remains unclear. Germline values: CDR1 SGHNT, CDR2 YYREEE (reference sequence). V dropped 2 bases and J dropped 0 bases, with 1 base sitting between them. The CDR3 totals 12 residues. This chain's CDR3 is CASSFSTDTQYF. The CDR3 DNA reads as TGTGCCAGCAGCTTCAGCACAGATACGCAGTATTTT.

The genes are TRBV9 and TRBJ2-6, with 8 nucleotides matching TRBD2. The CDR3 runs 18 residues. Germline assignment: CDR1 SGDLS and CDR2 YYNGEE. V trimming: 4 bases; J trimming: 1 base; junction bases outside the gene matches: 10. Here the CDR3 reads CASSPRLVAGSGANVLTF. The CDR3 DNA reads TGTGCCAGCAGCCCTCGGTTAGTAGCGGGGTCTGGGGCCAACGTCCTGACTTTC.

The chain has TRBV3-1 (or the pseudogene TRBV3-2) and TRBJ1-6, with D possibly TRBD1 on 6 matching bases. This CDR3 is 18 amino acids long. Germline CDR1 is LGHDT and CDR2 is YNNKEL (reference sequence). V was shortened by 0 bases and J by 9 bases, with 21 bases between the two germline ends. Written as DNA, the CDR3 is TGTGCCAGCAGCCAAGAAGGAGGACGGGGGGCCGAGAGTTCACCCCTCCACTTT. As protein: CASSQEGGRGAESSPLHF.

This chain links TRBV16 with TRBJ1-2, with D perhaps TRBD1 (6 bases). The CDR3 covers 14 residues. The germline V gene encodes CDR1 KGHSY and CDR2 FQNENV. Trimming shortened V by 0 bases and J by 7 bases, and 12 bases separated the two germline ends. CDR3 amino acids: CASSQSSGGGGYTF. Written as DNA, the CDR3 is TGTGCCAGCAGCCAATCGAGTGGAGGGGGTGGCTACACCTTC.

This sequence joins TRBV5-4 and TRBJ1-4; D remains unclear. The length of the CDR3 is 15 residues. Germline values: CDR1 SGHNT, CDR2 YYREEE (reference sequence). V was clipped by 0 bases and J by 5 bases, with 11 bases between them. The CDR3 nucleotides read TGTGCCAGCAGCTTGGGTAAAGGCGAGAATGAAAAACTGTTTTTT. This encodes CASSLGKGENEKLFF. Full variable domain (missing parts from reference TRBV5-4 and TRBJ1-4): ETGVTQSPTHLIKTRGQQVTLRCSSQSGHNTVSWYQQALGQGPQFIFQYYREEENGRGNFPPRFSGLQFPNYSSELNVNALELDDSALYLCASSLGKGENEKLFFGSGTQLSVL.

This chain connects TRBV5-4 to TRBJ2-2; D is perhaps TRBD1 (6 bases). Germline V gene lookup returns CDR1 SGHNT and CDR2 YYREEE (reference sequence). The V end was cut by 4 bases, the J end by 7 bases, with 11 bases between. The CDR3 runs to 13 residues. The CDR3 coding sequence is TGTGCCAGCAGCATACAGGGTAGCGGGGAGCTGTTTTTT. Translation gives CASSIQGSGELFF.

The rearrangement links TRBV9 to TRBJ2-7, with 7 bases lining up with TRBD2. Germline V CDR1 and CDR2: SGDLS, YYNGEE. With V trimmed by 0 bases and J by 1 base, 13 bases remained unmatched. CDR3 length: 18 amino acids. The CDR3 loop is CASSVGLTAGDRSYEQYF. CDR3 sequence (DNA): TGTGCCAGCAGCGTAGGCCTAACCGCGGGGGATCGGTCCTACGAGCAGTACTTC.

CDR3 residues: CASSPWGQGGNTF. CDR3 coding DNA: TGTGCCAGCAGCCCCTGGGGACAGGGGGGGAACACCTTC. This chain uses TRBV14 with TRBJ1-2; 11 bases are shared with TRBD1. This CDR3 has 13 amino acids. V was pared by 4 bases and J by 12 bases, with 7 bases of the junction left unmatched. Germline-derived CDR1 and CDR2 are SGHDN and FVKESK.

This clone was counted a few times. The chain employs TRBV21-1 and TRBJ1-3; the D call in the table, TRBD1, was not verified against the DNA. TRBV21-1 constitutes a pseudogene. The CDR3 has 15 amino acids. The CDR3 protein is CASSKQGNSGNTIYF. Here the CDR3 DNA reads TGTGCCAGCAGCAAACAGGGAAACTCTGGAAACACCATATATTTT.

The rearrangement uses TRBV12-5 and TRBJ1-5, with D hard to call. Germline lookup yields CDR1 LGHNT and CDR2 FRNRAP. The CDR3 is 13 residues long. Trimming took off 2 bases at V and 5 bases at J, with 7 bases between the two ends. The CDR3 DNA reads TGTGCTAGTGGTTTGAAGGAGTATCAGCCCCAGCATTTT. As protein: CASGLKEYQPQHF.

The CDR3 DNA follows: TGTGCCAGCAGCGTTGGGGGCAATTCACCCCTCCACTTT. Translation: CASSVGGNSPLHF. V is TRBV9 and J is TRBJ1-6, with D perhaps matching TRBD1 (6 bases). Germline V gives CDR1 SGDLS, CDR2 YYNGEE. The CDR3 contains 13 residues. V lost 2 bases and J 7 bases, leaving 7 bases between the germline ends.

V usage is TRBV7-9 and J usage is TRBJ2-2; 11 bases agree with TRBD2. V dropped 5 bases and J dropped 4; count of bases not matched to a gene: 3. The CDR3 loop spans 15 amino acids. Germline lookup yields CDR1 SEHNR and CDR2 FQNEAQ (reference sequence). CDR3 bases: TGTGCCAGCAGCCTTAGCGGGGGGGCCACCGGGGAGCTGTTTTTT. It translates to CASSLSGGATGELFF.

The V and J genes are TRBV10-1 and TRBJ2-5; tentatively, D is TRBD1 (6 bases). Trimming removed 0 bases from V and 1 base from J, with 9 bases in between. Per germline, CDR1 WNHNN and CDR2 SYGVQD (reference sequence). This CDR3 comprises 15 residues. The CDR3 DNA sequence: TGCGCCAGCAGTGAGTCGCTGGACAGCCAAGAGACCCAGTACTTC. This gives the protein CASSESLDSQETQYF.

The J gene is TRBJ1-1, the V gene TRBV4-1, with D unresolved. The CDR3 has 11 residues. Germline lookup yields CDR1 MGHRA and CDR2 YSYEKL. The germline V and J ends were trimmed by 1 base and 4 bases, with 1 base remaining between them. CDR3 residues: CASSQATEAFF. The DNA of the CDR3 is TGCGCCAGCAGCCAAGCCACTGAAGCTTTCTTT.

This chain links TRBV5-5 with TRBJ1-1, with a weak D call TRBD1 (5 bases). This CDR3 region has 15 residues. Between the trimmed V and J ends, which lost 1 base and 1 base, there was a span of 11 bases. CDR1 is SGHKS, CDR2 YYEKEE, per germline (reference sequence). DNA for the CDR3: TGTGCCAGCAGCTTGACCCCCCAGGGGAACACTGAAGCTTTCTTT. Translation gives CASSLTPQGNTEAFF.

This chain joins TRBV5-8 and TRBJ2-7, with 7 bases lining up with TRBD1. The CDR3 has 14 amino acids. V was pared by 4 bases and J by 2 bases, with 6 bases of the junction left unmatched. The germline CDR1 and CDR2 sequences are SGHTS and YDEGEE. The CDR3 coding sequence is TGTGCCAGCAGCATTCAGGGGGAAGCCTACGAGCAGTACTTC. This encodes CASSIQGEAYEQYF.

The chain joins TRBV6-5 to TRBJ2-1; 8 bases are shared with TRBD2. The junction had 3 bases not matched to a gene; V was cut back by 2 bases and J by 6 bases. The CDR3 has 14 amino acids. Germline V lookup: CDR1 MNHEY, CDR2 SVGAGI. CDR3 in DNA: TGTGCCAGCAGTTACAGGCTAGCGGGCAATGAGCAGTTCTTC. It is translated as CASSYRLAGNEQFF.

The chain is built from TRBV19 and TRBJ1-1; the match to TRBD1 covers 9 bases. Trimming cost V 5 bases and J 8 bases; bases outside gene matches: 6. The CDR3 runs 13 residues. CDR1 LNHDA and CDR2 SQIVND come from the germline V gene (reference sequence). The CDR3 spells CASSSRQGGEAFF. CDR3 DNA sequence: TGTGCCAGTAGTTCCAGACAGGGGGGCGAAGCTTTCTTT.

V usage is TRBV6-2 or TRBV6-3 and J usage is TRBJ1-1, with a possible D match to TRBD1 (5 bases). Germline V lookup: CDR1 MNHEY, CDR2 SVGEGT. The CDR3 covers 18 residues. Trimming cost V 7 bases and J 1 base, with 25 bases left between them. DNA for the CDR3: TGTGCCAGCACCCCCCGGGGGGGTGTTGGGCCTAGGAACACTGAAGCTTTCTTT. It encodes CASTPRGGVGPRNTEAFF.

V gene TRBV2 combines with J gene TRBJ1-2; TRBD1 is a possible D gene (5 bases). The CDR3 consists of 15 residues. CDR1 and CDR2 from the germline V gene are SNHLY and FYNNEI. The V end was cut by 3 bases, the J end by 4 bases, with 15 bases between. The CDR3 loop reads CASSEGIGTFYGYTF. In nucleotides, the CDR3 is TGTGCCAGCAGTGAGGGGATCGGGACTTTCTATGGCTACACCTTC.

In its sample, this clone was seen once. The rearrangement links TRBV27 to TRBJ2-7; D uncertain. This CDR3 region has 9 residues. Germline V gene data show CDR1 as MNHEY and CDR2 as SMNVEV (reference sequence). V lost 10 bases to trimming and J lost 4 bases, with 5 bases between them. The CDR3 coding sequence is TGTGCCATAAAATACGAGCAGTACTTC. Its protein product is CAIKYEQYF.

The chain employs TRBV6-6 and TRBJ2-5; 9 bases line up with TRBD1. This CDR3 comprises 14 residues. The germline V gene encodes CDR1 MNHNY and CDR2 SVGAGI (reference sequence). Trimming removed 7 bases from V and 1 base from J; junction bases left unmatched: 4. This CDR3 is CASTLTGGQETQYF. The CDR3 bases are TGTGCCAGCACCTTGACAGGGGGCCAAGAGACCCAGTACTTC.

The genes are TRBV5-6 and TRBJ1-3; TRBD1 aligns across 8 bases. Trimming removed 2 bases from V and 7 bases from J; junction bases left unmatched: 5. Looked up from germline, CDR1 is SGHDT and CDR2 is YYEEEE. CDR3 length equals 14 residues. CDR3: CASSFRDRMNTIYF. The DNA for the CDR3 is TGTGCCAGCAGCTTCCGGGACAGGATGAACACCATATATTTT.

The rearrangement links TRBV6-5 to TRBJ1-4; a weak D match, TRBD1 (5 bases). Germline CDR1 MNHEY, CDR2 SVGAGI. With 0 bases removed from V and 7 bases from J, the gap between germline ends came to 12 bases. There are 15 residues in the CDR3. As DNA, the CDR3 is TGTGCCAGCAGTTACTCCGGGGGGAGGGCTGAAAAACTGTTTTTT. Protein sequence: CASSYSGGRAEKLFF.

This clone was counted a few times. This chain links TRBV29-1 with TRBJ2-7, with 8 bases identical to TRBD1. Germline V gene data show CDR1 as SQVTM and CDR2 as ANQGSEA. V was clipped by 0 bases and J by 4 bases; unmatched bases: 8. The CDR3 covers 15 residues. The CDR3 loop is CSVEDLAGGGYEQYF. The CDR3 DNA is TGCAGCGTTGAAGATCTGGCAGGGGGCGGATACGAGCAGTACTTC.